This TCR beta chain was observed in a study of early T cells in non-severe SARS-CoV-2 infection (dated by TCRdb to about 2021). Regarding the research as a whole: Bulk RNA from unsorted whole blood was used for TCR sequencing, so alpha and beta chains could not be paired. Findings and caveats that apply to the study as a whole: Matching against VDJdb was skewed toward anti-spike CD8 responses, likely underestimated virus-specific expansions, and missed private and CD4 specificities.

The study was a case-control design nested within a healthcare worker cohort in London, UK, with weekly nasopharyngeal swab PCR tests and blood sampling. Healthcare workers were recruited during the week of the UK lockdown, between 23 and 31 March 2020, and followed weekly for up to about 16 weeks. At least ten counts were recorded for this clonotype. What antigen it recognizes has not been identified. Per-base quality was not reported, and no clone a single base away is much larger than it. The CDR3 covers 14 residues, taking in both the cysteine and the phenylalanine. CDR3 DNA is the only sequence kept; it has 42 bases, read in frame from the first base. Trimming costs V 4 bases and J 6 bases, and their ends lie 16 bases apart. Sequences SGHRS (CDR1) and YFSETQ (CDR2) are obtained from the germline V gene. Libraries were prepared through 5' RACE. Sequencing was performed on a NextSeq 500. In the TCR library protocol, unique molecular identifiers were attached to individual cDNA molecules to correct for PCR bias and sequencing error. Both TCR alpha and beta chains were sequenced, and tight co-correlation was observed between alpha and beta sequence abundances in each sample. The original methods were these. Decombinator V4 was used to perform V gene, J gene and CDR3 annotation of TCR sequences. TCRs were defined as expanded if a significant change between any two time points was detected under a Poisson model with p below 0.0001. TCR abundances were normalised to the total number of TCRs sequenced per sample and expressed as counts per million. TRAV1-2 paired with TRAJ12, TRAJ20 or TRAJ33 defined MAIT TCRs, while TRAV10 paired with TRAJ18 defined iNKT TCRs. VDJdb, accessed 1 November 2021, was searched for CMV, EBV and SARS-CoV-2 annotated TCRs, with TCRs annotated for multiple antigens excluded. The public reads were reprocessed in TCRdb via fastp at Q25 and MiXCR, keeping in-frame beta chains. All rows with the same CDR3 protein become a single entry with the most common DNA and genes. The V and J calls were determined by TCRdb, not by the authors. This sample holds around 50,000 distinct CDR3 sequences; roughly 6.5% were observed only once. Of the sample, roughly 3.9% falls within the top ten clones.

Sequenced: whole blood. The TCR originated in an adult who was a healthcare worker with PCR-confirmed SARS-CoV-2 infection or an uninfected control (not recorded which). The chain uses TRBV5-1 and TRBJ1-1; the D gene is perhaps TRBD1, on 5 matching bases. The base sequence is TGCGCCAGCAGCATCTCCGGGGCGGGCGCTGAAGCTTTCTTT. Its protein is CASSISGAGAEAFF.